This T cell receptor beta chain stems from a study of blood T cell repertoires in COVID-19. Trimming pared 1 base from V and 5 bases from J, leaving 17 bases between. CDR1 is MGHRA, CDR2 YSYEKL, per germline. This CDR3 is built from 16 residues. Assay used: immunoSEQ multiplex PCR; TCRdb lists only in-frame clones, some missing. The sample lists about 430,000 clones; approximately 90% were seen once. Study members were between roughly 18 and 90 years old and lived in fewer than 30 US regions. Cohort allocation depended upon clinical history that participants reported. The rearrangement uses TRBV4-1 and TRBJ2-5, with D maybe TRBD2 (6 bases). Sequencing was performed on PBMCs or T cells enriched from blood (not recorded which). The receptor was derived from a woman under 30 who had been exposed to COVID-19. The CDR3 DNA sequence: TGCGCCAGCAGCCAAGTTTCCGGGACTCGGGGGGAGACCCAGTACTTC. It yields the protein CASSQVSGTRGETQYF.